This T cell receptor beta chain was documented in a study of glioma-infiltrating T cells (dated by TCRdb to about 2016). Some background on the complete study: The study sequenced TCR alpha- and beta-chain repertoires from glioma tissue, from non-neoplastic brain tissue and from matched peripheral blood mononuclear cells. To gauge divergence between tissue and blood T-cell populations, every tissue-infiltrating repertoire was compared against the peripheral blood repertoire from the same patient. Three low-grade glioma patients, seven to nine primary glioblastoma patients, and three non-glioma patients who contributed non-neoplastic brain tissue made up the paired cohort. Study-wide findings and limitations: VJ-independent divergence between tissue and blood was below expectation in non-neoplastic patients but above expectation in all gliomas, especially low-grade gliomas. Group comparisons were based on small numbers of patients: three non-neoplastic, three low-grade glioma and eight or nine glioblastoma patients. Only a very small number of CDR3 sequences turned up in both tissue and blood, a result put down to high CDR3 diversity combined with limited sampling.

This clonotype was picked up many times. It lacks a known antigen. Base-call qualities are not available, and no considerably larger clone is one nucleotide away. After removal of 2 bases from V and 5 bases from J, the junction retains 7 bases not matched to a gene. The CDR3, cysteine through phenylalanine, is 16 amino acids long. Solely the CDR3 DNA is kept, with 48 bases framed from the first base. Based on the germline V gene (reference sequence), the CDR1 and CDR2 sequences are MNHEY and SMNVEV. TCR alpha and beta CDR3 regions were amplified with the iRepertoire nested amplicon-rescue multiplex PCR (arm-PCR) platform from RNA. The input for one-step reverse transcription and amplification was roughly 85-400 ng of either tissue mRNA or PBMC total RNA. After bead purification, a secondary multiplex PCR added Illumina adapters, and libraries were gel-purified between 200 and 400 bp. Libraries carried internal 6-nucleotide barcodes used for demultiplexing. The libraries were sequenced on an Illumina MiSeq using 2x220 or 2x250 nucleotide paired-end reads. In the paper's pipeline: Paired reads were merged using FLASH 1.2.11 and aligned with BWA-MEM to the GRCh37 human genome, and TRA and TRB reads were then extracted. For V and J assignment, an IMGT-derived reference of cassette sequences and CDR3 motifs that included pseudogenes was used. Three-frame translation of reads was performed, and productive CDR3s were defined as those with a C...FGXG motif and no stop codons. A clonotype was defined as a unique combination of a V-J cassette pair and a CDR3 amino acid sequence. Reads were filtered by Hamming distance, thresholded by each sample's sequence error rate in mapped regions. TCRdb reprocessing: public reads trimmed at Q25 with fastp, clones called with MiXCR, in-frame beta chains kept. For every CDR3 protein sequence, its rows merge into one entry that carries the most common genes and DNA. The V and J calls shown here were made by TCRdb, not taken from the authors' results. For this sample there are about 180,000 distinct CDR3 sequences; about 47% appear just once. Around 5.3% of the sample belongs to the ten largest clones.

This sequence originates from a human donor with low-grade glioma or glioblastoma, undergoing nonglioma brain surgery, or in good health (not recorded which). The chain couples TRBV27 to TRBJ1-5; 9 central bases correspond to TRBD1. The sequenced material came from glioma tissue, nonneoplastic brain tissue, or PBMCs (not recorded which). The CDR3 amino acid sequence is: CASSLTGTGIYQPQHF. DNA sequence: TGTGCCAGCAGTTTAACCGGGACAGGGATATATCAGCCCCAGCATTTT.